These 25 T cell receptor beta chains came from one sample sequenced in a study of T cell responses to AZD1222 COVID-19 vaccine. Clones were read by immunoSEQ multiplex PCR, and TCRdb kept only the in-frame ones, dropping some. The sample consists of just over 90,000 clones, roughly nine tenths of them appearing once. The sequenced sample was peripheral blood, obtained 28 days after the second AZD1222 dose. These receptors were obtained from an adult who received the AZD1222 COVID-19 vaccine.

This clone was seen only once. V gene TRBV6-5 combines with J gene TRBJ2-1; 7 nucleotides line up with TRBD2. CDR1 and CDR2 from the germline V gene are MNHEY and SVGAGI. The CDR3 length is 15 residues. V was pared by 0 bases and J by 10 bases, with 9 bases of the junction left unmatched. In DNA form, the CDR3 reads TGTGCCAGCAGTTACTCAGGCGCGGGAGTTTGGGAGCAGTTCTTC. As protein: CASSYSGAGVWEQFF.

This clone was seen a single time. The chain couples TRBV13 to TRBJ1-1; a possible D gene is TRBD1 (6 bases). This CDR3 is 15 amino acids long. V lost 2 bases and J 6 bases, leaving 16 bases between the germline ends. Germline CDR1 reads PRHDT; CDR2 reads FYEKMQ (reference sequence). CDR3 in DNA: TGTGCCAGCAGCTTAATTGGGATAGGGGGATCTGAAGCTTTCTTT. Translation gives CASSLIGIGGSEAFF.

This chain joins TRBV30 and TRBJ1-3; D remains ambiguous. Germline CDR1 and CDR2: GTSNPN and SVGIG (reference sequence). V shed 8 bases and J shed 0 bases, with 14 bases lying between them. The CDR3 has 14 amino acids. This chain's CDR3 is CALLLHSSGNTIYF. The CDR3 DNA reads TGTGCCCTCCTTCTACACAGCTCTGGAAACACCATATATTTT.

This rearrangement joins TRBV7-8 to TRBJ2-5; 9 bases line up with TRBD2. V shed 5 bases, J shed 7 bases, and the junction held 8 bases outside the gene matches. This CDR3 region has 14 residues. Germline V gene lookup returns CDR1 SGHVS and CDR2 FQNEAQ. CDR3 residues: CASSQAGLAVTQYF. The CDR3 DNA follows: TGTGCCAGCAGCCAGGCGGGACTAGCCGTGACCCAGTACTTC.

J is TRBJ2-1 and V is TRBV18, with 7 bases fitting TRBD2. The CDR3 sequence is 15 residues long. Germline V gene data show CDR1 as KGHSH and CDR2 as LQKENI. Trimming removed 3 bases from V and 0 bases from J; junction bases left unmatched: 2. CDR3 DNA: TGTGCCAGCTCACCCCGGGAGGACTCCTACAATGAGCAGTTCTTC. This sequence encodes CASSPREDSYNEQFF.

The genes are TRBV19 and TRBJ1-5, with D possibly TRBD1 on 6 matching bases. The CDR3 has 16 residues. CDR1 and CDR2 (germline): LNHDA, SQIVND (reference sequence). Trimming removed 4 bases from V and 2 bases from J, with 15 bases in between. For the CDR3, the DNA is TGTGCCAGTAGTACCTGGATGGGGGCGGGCAATCAGCCCCAGCATTTT. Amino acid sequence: CASSTWMGAGNQPQHF.

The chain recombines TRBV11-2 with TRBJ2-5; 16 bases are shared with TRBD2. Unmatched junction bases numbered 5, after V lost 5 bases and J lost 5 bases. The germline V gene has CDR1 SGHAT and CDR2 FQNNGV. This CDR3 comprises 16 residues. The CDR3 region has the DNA TGTGCCAGCAGCCAGGGACTAGCGGGAGGGGAGGAGACCCAGTACTTC. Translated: CASSQGLAGGEETQYF.

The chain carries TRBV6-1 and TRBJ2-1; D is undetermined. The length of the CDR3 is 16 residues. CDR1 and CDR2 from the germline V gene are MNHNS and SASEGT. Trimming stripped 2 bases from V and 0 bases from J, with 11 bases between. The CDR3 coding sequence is TGTGCCAGCAGTGAATTGACTTCCTACTCCTACAATGAGCAGTTCTTC. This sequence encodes CASSELTSYSYNEQFF.

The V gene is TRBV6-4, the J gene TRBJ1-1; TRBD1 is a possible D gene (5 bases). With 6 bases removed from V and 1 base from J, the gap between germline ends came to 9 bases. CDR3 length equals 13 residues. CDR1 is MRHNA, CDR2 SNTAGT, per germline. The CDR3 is CASSADRNTEAFF. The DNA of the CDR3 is TGTGCCAGCAGCGCAGACAGGAACACTGAAGCTTTCTTT.

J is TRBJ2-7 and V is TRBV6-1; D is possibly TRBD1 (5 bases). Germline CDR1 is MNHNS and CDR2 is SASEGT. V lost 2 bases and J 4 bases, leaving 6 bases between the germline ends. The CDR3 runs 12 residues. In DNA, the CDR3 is TGTGCCAGCAGTGAACGACAGTACGAGCAGTACTTC. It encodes CASSERQYEQYF.

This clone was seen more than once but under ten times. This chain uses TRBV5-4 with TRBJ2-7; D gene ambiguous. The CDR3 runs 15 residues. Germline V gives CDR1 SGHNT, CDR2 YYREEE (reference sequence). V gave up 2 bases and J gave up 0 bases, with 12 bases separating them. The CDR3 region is CASSLFEESSYEQYF. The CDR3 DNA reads TGTGCCAGCAGCTTATTCGAGGAGAGCTCCTACGAGCAGTACTTC. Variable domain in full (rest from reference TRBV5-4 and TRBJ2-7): ETGVTQSPTHLIKTRGQQVTLRCSSQSGHNTVSWYQQALGQGPQFIFQYYREEENGRGNFPPRFSGLQFPNYSSELNVNALELDDSALYLCASSLFEESSYEQYFGPGTRLTVT.

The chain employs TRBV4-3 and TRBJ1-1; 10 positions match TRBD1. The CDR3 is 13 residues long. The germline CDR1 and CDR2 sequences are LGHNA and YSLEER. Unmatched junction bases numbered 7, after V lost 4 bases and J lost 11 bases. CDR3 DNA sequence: TGCGCCAGCAGCCTCGGGACAGGGGATGAGGCTTTCTTT. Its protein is CASSLGTGDEAFF.

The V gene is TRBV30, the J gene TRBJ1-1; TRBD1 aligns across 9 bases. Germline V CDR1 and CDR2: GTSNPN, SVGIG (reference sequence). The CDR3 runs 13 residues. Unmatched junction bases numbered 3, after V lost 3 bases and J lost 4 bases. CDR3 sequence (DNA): TGTGCCTGGAGCGTGACAGGGGGCACTGAAGCTTTCTTT. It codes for CAWSVTGGTEAFF.

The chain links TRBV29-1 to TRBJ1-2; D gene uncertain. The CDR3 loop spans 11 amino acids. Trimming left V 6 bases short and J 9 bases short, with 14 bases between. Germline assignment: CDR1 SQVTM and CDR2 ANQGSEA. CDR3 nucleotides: TGCAGCGTGTTACACGAAGCCAGCTACACCTTC. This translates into CSVLHEASYTF.

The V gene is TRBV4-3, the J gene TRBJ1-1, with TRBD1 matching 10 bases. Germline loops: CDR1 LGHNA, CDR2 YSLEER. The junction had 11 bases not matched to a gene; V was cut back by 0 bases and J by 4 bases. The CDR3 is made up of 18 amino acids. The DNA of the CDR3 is TGCGCCAGCAGCCAAGATCTTCGACAGGGGGCGCTGGGCACTGAAGCTTTCTTT. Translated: CASSQDLRQGALGTEAFF.

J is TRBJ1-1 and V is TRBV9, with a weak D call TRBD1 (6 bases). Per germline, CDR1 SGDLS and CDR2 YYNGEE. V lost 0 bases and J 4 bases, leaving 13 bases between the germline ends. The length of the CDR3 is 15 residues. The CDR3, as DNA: TGTGCCAGCAGCGTAGGGGGGGCAGGCGGCACTGAAGCTTTCTTT. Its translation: CASSVGGAGGTEAFF.

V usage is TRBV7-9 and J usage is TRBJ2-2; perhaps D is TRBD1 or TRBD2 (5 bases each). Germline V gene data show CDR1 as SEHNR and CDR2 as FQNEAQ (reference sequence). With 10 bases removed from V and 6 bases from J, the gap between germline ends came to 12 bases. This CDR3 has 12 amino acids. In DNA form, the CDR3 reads TGTGCCAACGCCTTGGGGGCCGGGGAGCTGTTTTTT. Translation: CANALGAGELFF.

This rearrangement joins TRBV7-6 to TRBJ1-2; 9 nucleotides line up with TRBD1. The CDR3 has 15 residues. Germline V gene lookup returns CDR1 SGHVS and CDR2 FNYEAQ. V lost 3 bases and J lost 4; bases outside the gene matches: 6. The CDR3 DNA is TGTGCCAGCAGCTTGGGACAGGGAGGCCTCTATGGCTACACCTTC. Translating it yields CASSLGQGGLYGYTF.

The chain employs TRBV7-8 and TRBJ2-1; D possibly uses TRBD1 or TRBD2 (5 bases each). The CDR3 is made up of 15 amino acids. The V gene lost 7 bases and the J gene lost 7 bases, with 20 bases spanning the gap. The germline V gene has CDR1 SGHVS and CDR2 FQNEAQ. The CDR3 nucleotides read TGTGCCAGCAACCCGGGCAGGGAGATTGTGAATGAGCAGTTCTTC. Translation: CASNPGREIVNEQFF.

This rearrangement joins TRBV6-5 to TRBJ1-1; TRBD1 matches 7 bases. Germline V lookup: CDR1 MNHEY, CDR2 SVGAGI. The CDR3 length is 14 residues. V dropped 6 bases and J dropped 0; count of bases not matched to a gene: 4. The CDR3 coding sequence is TGTGCCAGCAGCAGCGGGACAGTGAACACTGAAGCTTTCTTT. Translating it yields CASSSGTVNTEAFF.

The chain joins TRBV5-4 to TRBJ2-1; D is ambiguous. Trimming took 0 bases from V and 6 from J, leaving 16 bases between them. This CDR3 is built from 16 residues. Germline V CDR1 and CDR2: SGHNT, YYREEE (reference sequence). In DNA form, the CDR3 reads TGTGCCAGCAGCTTGGAGGTGGGATCAGGCCTCAATGAGCAGTTCTTC. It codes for CASSLEVGSGLNEQFF. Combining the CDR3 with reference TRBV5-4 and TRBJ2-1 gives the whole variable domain ETGVTQSPTHLIKTRGQQVTLRCSSQSGHNTVSWYQQALGQGPQFIFQYYREEENGRGNFPPRFSGLQFPNYSSELNVNALELDDSALYLCASSLEVGSGLNEQFFGPGTRLTVL.

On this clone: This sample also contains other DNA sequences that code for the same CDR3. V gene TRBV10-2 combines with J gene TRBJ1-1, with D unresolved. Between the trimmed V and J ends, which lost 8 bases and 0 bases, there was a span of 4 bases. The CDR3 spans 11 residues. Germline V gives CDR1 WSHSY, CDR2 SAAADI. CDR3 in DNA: TGCGCCAGCCGCGTGAACACTGAAGCTTTCTTT. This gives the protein CASRVNTEAFF.

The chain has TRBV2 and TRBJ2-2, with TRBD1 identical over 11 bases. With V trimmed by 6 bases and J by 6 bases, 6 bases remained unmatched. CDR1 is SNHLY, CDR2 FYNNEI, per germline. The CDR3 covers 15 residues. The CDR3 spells CASSRDRGLSGELFF. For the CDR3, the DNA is TGTGCCAGCAGCCGGGACAGGGGGTTATCCGGGGAGCTGTTTTTT.

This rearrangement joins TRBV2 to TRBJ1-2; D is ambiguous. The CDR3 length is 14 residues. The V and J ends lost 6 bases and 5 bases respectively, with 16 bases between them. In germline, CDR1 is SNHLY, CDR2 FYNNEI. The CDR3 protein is CASSATETSYGYTF. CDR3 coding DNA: TGTGCCAGCAGCGCTACAGAAACTTCTTATGGCTACACCTTC.

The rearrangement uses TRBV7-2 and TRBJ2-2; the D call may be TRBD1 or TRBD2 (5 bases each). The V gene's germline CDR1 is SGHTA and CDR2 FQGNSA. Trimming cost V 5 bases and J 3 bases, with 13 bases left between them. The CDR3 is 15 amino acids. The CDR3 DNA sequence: TGTGCCAGCAGCCGCTCCCGGGACCACACCGGGGAGCTGTTTTTT. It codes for CASSRSRDHTGELFF.